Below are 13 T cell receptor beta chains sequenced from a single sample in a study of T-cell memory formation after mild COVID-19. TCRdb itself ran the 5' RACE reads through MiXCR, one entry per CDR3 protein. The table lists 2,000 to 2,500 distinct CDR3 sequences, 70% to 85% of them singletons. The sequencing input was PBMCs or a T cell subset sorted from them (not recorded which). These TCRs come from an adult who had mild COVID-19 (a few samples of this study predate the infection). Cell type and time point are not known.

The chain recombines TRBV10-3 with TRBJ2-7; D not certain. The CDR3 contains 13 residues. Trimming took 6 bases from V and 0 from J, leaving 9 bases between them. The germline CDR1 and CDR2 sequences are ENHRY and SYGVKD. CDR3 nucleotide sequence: TGTGCCATCAGAGAACCGGACTCCTACGAGCAGTACTTC. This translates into CAIREPDSYEQYF.

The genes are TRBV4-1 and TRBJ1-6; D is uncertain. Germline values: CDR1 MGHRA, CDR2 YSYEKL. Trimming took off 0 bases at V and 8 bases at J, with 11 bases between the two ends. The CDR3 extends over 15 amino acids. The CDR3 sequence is CASSQELYRYSPLHF. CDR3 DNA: TGCGCCAGCAGCCAAGAGTTGTACAGATATTCACCCCTCCACTTT.

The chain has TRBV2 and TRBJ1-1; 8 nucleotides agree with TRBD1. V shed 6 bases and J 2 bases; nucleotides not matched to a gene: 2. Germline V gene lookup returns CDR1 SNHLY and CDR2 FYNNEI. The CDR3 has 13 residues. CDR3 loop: CASRGQGNTEAFF. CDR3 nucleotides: TGTGCCAGCAGAGGACAGGGAAACACTGAAGCTTTCTTT.

CDR3 region: CASSSNWGLAASEQFF. The CDR3 DNA reads as TGTGCCAGCAGCTCTAATTGGGGACTAGCAGCAAGCGAGCAGTTCTTC. This chain joins TRBV11-2 and TRBJ2-1, with TRBD2 matching over 9 bases. Germline-derived CDR1 and CDR2 are SGHAT and FQNNGV. CDR3 length: 16 residues. Trimming removed 4 bases from V and 10 bases from J; junction bases left unmatched: 14.

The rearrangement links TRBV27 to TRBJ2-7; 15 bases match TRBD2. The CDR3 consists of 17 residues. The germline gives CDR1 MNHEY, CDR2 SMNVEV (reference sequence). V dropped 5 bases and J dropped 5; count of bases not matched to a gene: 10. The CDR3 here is CASSLGLAGGSGNEQYF. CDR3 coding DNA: TGTGCCAGCAGTCTCGGACTAGCGGGAGGGAGTGGGAACGAGCAGTACTTC.

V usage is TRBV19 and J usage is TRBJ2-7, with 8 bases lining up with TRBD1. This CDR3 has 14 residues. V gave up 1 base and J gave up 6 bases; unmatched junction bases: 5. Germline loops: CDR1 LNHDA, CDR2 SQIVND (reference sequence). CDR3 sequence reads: CASSIGARGLEQYF. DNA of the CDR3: TGTGCCAGTAGTATAGGGGCCAGGGGGCTCGAGCAGTACTTC.

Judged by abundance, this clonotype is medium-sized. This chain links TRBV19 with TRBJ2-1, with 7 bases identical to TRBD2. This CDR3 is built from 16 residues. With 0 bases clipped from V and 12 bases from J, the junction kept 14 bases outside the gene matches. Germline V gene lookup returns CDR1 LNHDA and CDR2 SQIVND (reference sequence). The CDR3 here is CASSIEPGLPRAGQFF. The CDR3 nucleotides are TGTGCCAGTAGTATAGAACCGGGACTACCGCGGGCAGGGCAGTTCTTC.

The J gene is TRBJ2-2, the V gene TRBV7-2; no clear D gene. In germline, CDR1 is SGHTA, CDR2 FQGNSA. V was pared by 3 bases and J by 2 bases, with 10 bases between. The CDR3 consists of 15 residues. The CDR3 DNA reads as TGTGCCAGCAGCTTTATCCAGGTCAACACCGGGGAGCTGTTTTTT. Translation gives CASSFIQVNTGELFF.

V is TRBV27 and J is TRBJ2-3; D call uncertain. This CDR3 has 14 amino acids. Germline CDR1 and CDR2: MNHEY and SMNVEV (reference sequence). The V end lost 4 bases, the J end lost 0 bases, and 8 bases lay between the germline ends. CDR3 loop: CASSSTYSTDTQYF. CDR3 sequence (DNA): TGTGCCAGCAGTTCAACTTATAGCACAGATACGCAGTATTTT.

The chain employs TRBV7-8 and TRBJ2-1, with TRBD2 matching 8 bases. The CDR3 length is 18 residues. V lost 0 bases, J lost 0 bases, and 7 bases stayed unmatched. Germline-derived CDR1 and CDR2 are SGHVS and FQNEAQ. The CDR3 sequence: CASSLALIAGFSYNEQFF. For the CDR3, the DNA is TGTGCCAGCAGCTTAGCGCTTATAGCGGGGTTCTCCTACAATGAGCAGTTCTTC. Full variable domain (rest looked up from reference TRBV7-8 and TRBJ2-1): GAGVSQSPRYKVAKRGQDVALRCDPISGHVSLFWYQQALGQGPEFLTYFQNEAQLDKSGLPSDRFFAERPEGSVSTLKIQRTQQEDSAVYLCASSLALIAGFSYNEQFFGPGTRLTVL.

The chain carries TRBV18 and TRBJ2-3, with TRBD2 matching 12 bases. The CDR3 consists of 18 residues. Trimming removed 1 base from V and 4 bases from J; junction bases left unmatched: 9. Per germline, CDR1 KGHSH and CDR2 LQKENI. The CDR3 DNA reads TGTGCCAGCTCACCACGATCGCTAGCGGGAGGGCCGCCAGATACGCAGTATTTT. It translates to CASSPRSLAGGPPDTQYF.

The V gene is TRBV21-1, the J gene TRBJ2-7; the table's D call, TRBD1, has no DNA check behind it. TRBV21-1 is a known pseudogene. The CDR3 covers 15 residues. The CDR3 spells CARPPPPPRQDEQYF. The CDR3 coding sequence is TGTGCCAGACCGCCCCCACCACCCCGACAGGACGAGCAGTACTTC.

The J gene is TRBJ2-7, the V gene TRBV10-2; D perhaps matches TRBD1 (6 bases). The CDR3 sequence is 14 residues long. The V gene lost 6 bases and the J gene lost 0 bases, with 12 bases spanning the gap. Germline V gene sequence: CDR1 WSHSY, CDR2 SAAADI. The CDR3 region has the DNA TGCGCCAGCAGCTACCAGGGGAGCTCCTACGAGCAGTACTTC. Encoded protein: CASSYQGSSYEQYF.